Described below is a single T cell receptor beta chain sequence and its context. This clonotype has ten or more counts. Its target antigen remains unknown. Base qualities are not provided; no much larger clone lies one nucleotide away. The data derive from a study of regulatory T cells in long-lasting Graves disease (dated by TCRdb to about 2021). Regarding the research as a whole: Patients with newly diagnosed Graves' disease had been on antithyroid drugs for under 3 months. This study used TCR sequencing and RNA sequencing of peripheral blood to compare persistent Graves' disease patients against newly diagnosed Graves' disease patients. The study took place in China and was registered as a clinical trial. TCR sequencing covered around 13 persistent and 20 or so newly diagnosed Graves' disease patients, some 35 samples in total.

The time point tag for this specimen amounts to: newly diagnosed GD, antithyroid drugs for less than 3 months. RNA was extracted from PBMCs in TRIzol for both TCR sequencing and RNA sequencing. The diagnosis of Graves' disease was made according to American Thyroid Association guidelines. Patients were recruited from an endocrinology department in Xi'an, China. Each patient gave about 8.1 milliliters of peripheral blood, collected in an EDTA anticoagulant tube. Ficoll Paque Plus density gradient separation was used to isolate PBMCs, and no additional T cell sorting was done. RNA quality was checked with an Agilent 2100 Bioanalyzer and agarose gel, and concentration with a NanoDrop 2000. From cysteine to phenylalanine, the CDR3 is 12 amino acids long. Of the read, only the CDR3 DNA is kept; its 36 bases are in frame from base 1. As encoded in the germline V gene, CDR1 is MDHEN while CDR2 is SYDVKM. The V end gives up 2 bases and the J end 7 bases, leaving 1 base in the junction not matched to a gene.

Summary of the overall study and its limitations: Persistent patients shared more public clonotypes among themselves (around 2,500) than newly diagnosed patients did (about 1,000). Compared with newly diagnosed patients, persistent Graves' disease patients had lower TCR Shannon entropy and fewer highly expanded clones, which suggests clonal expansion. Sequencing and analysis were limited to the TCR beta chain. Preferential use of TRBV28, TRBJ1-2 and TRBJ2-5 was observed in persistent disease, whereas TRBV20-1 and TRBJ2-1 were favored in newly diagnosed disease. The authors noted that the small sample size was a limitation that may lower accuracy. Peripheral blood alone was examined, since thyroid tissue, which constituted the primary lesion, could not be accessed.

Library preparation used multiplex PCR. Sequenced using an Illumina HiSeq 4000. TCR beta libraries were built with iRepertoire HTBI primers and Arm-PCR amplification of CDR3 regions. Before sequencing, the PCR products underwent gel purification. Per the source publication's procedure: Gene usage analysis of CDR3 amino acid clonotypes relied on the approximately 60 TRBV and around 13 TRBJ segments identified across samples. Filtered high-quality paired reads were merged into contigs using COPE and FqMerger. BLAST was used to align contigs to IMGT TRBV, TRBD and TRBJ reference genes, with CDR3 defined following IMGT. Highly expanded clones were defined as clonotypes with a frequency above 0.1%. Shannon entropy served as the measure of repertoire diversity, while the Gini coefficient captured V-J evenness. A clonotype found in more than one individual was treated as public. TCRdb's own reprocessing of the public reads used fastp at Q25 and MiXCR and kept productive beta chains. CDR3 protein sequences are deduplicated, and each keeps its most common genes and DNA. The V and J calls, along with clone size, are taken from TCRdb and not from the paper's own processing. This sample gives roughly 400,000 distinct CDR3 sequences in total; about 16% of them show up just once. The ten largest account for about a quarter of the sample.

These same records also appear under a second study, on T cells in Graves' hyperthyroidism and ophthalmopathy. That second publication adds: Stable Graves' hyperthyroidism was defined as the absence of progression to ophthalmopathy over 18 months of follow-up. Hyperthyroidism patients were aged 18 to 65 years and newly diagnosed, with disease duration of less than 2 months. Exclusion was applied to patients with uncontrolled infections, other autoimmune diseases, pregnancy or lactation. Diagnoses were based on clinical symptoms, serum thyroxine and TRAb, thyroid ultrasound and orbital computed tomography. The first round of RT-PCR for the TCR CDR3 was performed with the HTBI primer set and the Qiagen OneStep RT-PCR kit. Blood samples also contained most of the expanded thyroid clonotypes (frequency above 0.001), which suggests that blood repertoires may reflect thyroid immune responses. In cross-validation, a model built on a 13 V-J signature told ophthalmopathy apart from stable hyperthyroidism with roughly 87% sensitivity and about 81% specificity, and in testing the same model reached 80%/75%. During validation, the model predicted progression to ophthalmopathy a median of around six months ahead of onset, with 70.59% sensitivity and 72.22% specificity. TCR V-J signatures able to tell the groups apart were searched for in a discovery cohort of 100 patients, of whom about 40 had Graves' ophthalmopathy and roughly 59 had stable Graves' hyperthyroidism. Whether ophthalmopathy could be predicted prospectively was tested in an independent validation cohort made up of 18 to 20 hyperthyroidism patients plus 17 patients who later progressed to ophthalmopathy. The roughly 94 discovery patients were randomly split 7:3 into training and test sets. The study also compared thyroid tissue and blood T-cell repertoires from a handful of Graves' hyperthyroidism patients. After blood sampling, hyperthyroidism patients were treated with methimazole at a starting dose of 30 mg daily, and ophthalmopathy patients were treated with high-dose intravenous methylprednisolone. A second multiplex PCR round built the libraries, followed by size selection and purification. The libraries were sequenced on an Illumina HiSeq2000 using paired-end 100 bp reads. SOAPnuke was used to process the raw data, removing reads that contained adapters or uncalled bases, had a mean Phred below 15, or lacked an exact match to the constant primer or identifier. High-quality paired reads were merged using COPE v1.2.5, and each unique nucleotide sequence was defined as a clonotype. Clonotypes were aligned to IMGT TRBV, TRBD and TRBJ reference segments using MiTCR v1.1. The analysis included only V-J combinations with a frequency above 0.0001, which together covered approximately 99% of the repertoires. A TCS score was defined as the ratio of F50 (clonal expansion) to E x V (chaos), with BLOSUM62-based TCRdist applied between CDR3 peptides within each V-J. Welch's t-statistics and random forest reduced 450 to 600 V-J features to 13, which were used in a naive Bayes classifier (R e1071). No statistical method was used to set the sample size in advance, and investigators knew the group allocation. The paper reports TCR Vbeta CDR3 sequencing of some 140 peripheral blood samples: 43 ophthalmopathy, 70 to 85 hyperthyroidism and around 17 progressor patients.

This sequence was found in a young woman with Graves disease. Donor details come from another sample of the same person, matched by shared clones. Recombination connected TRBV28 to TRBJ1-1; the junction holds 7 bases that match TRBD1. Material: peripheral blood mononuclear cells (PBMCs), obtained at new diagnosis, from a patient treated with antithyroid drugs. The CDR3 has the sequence CASSLRGLEAFF. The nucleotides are TGTGCCAGCAGTTTAAGGGGGCTTGAAGCTTTCTTT.